The 12 T cell receptor beta chains below come from one sample, sequenced in a study of cytomegalovirus exposure and HLA in healthy donors. The PCR ran on 60 Vbeta and 13 Jbeta primers. Sequencing used immunoSEQ multiplex PCR; TCRdb keeps in-frame clones, though not all of them. The data hold about 120,000 clones, with about four fifths observed a single time. The sequencing input was PBMCs. Receptors originate from a female donor in good health and CMV-seropositive.

In DNA form, the CDR3 reads TGTGCCAGCAGCTTCCAGGGGACGGCTGGAAACACCATATATTTT. It encodes CASSFQGTAGNTIYF. The chain uses TRBV7-2 and TRBJ1-3; tentative D call: TRBD1 (6 bases). Per germline, CDR1 SGHTA and CDR2 FQGNSA. This CDR3 region has 15 residues. V lost 3 bases and J 2 bases, leaving 11 bases between the germline ends.

The table lists this clone with a count of one. This chain connects TRBV6-5 to TRBJ2-7; D possibly corresponds to TRBD1 (6 bases). Germline CDR1 MNHEY, CDR2 SVGAGI. This CDR3 is 14 amino acids long. V was clipped by 10 bases and J by 7 bases, with 23 bases between them. CDR3 in amino acids: CATKDSLVTGEQYF. DNA of the CDR3: TGTGCCACCAAGGACAGCCTCGTCACGGGGGAGCAGTACTTC.

The CDR3 nucleotides read TGCGCCAGCAGCTTGGGTGGGACAGTGGAAGAGACCCAGTACTTC. Protein: CASSLGGTVEETQYF. This chain uses TRBV5-1 with TRBJ2-5, with 7 bases lining up with TRBD1. In germline, CDR1 is SGHRS, CDR2 YFSETQ. V lost 0 bases to trimming and J lost 3 bases; unmatched junction nucleotides: 5. The CDR3 extends over 15 amino acids.

V is TRBV19 and J is TRBJ1-5; TRBD1 matches 10 bases. Germline lookup yields CDR1 LNHDA and CDR2 SQIVND (reference sequence). The CDR3 is made up of 17 amino acids. Unmatched junction bases numbered 8, after V lost 0 bases and J lost 6 bases. DNA for the CDR3: TGTGCCAGTAGTATAGATCGGGGACAGGGGCGAGTTCAGCCCCAGCATTTT. Its protein product is CASSIDRGQGRVQPQHF.

This clone was recorded only once. V usage is TRBV11-2 and J usage is TRBJ1-2; D gene ambiguous. The CDR3 runs to 13 residues. V lost 1 base and J lost 2, with 5 bases in between. Germline V gives CDR1 SGHAT, CDR2 FQNNGV. The CDR3 region has the DNA TGTGCCAGCAGCTTAGTCAGAAACTATGGCTACACCTTC. This codes for CASSLVRNYGYTF.

The V and J genes are TRBV5-4 and TRBJ2-6, with TRBD1 identical over 9 bases. Germline V gives CDR1 SGHNT, CDR2 YYREEE (reference sequence). J was trimmed by 0 bases and V by 3 bases; bases with no gene match: 4. The CDR3 has 17 amino acids. The CDR3 protein is CASSSPTGGSGANVLTF. For the CDR3, the DNA is TGTGCCAGCAGCTCCCCGACAGGGGGCTCTGGGGCCAACGTCCTGACTTTC.

V gene TRBV5-1 combines with J gene TRBJ2-7, with a weak D call TRBD1 (6 bases). V lost 1 base, J lost 5 bases, and 16 bases lay in between. The germline V gene encodes CDR1 SGHRS and CDR2 YFSETQ. This CDR3 region has 15 residues. The CDR3 spells CASSLTGSPRNEQYF. The DNA for the CDR3 is TGCGCCAGCAGCTTGACAGGGTCCCCTAGAAACGAGCAGTACTTC.

The V call is TRBV21-1, the J call TRBJ1-1; TRBD1, the D gene given by the table, was not confirmed from the DNA. TRBV21-1 constitutes a pseudogene. The CDR3 sequence is 16 residues long. The CDR3, as DNA: TGTGCCAGCAGCAAAGAGTGGCAGGGCTCGAACACTGAAGCTTTCTTT. Translated, it gives CASSKEWQGSNTEAFF.

The chain uses TRBV18 and TRBJ1-3; no reliable D call. There are 14 residues in the CDR3. Germline V gene sequence: CDR1 KGHSH, CDR2 LQKENI. Between the trimmed V and J ends, which lost 6 bases and 0 bases, there was a span of 9 bases. CDR3 residues: CASSSYGSGNTIYF. The CDR3 DNA reads TGTGCCAGCTCCTCATACGGCTCTGGAAACACCATATATTTT.

On this clone: Other DNA sequences of this sample code for an identical CDR3. The chain carries TRBV9 and TRBJ1-2; D is undetermined. This CDR3 contains 14 residues. CDR1 SGDLS and CDR2 YYNGEE come from the germline V gene. Trimming pared 0 bases from V and 8 bases from J, leaving 14 bases between. Here the CDR3 DNA reads TGTGCCAGCAGCGTAGGGGTTTCTCGGGGAGGCTACACCTTC. Amino acids: CASSVGVSRGGYTF.

The chain recombines TRBV11-2 with TRBJ2-7, with TRBD2 matching 11 bases. With V trimmed by 4 bases and J by 3 bases, 5 bases remained unmatched. Germline CDR1 and CDR2: SGHAT and FQNNGV. The CDR3 is 15 amino acids. CDR3 residues: CASSSSSGGFYEQYF. The CDR3 coding sequence is TGTGCCAGCAGCTCCTCTAGCGGGGGGTTCTACGAGCAGTACTTC. The full variable domain, with the rest looked up from reference TRBV11-2 and TRBJ2-7, is EAGVAQSPRYKIIEKRQSVAFWCNPISGHATLYWYQQILGQGPKLLIQFQNNGVVDDSQLPKDRFSAERLKGVDSTLKIQPAKLEDSAVYLCASSSSSGGFYEQYFGPGTRLTVT.

This chain joins TRBV19 and TRBJ1-1; D is perhaps TRBD1 (6 bases). V gave up 5 bases and J gave up 7 bases, with 23 bases separating them. The germline gives CDR1 LNHDA, CDR2 SQIVND (reference sequence). There are 16 residues in the CDR3. For the CDR3, the DNA is TGTGCCAGTAGTGTTCTACCGGGACAACCCTCAGGTGAAGCTTTCTTT. This translates into CASSVLPGQPSGEAFF.